These 14 T cell receptor beta chains originate from one sample sequenced in a study of blood T cell repertoires in COVID-19. Method: immunoSEQ multiplex PCR; TCRdb's copy keeps in-frame clones and lacks some. Here the sample spans fewer than 200,000 clones, more than 75% being singletons. Sequenced: peripheral blood. The receptor set was obtained from a man in his forties with acute or convalescent COVID-19.

The chain links TRBV29-1 to TRBJ2-1, with TRBD1 matching 7 bases. From germline, CDR1 is SQVTM and CDR2 ANQGSEA. The trim removed 5 bases at V and 9 bases at J, leaving 13 bases unmatched. The length of the CDR3 is 14 residues. In DNA, the CDR3 is TGCAGCGTTAGTAAACAGGGGATTGGGGGTGAGCAGTTCTTC. Protein sequence: CSVSKQGIGGEQFF.

This clone came up once. The V and J genes are TRBV5-1 and TRBJ1-5, with TRBD1 matching 8 bases. The CDR3 totals 15 residues. CDR1 SGHRS and CDR2 YFSETQ come from the germline V gene. The ends lost 5 bases at V and 0 bases at J; junction bases unmatched: 4. CDR3 sequence (DNA): TGCGCCAGCAGGGCCACAGGGGGTAGCAATCAGCCCCAGCATTTT. Protein product: CASRATGGSNQPQHF.

This clone was found a few times. The V and J genes are TRBV5-4 and TRBJ2-7, with 8 bases fitting TRBD1. Germline V CDR1 and CDR2: SGHNT, YYREEE (reference sequence). V was pared by 4 bases and J by 2 bases, with 5 bases of the junction left unmatched. This CDR3 comprises 14 residues. CDR3 nucleotide sequence: TGTGCCAGCAGCCCAGGGACAGGAGCCTACGAGCAGTACTTC. As protein: CASSPGTGAYEQYF.

The chain has TRBV5-8 and TRBJ2-2; 7 bases map to TRBD1. The junction had 8 bases not matched to a gene; V was cut back by 4 bases and J by 5 bases. Germline CDR1 and CDR2: SGHTS and YDEGEE. CDR3 length equals 15 residues. CDR3 loop: CASSPGQRETGELFF. The CDR3 DNA reads as TGTGCCAGCAGCCCGGGACAGAGAGAAACCGGGGAGCTGTTTTTT. The whole variable domain, remainder taken from reference TRBV5-8 and TRBJ2-2, is EAGVTQSPTHLIKTRGQQATLRCSPISGHTSVYWYQQALGLGLQFLLWYDEGEERNRGNFPPRFSGRQFPNYSSELNVNALELEDSALYLCASSPGQRETGELFFGEGSRLTVL.

This clone was observed once. This could be a read error, since a much larger clone is one nucleotide away. In the same sample, other DNA sequences code for this CDR3. The V gene is TRBV7-9, the J gene TRBJ1-4, with 7 bases that match TRBD1. Trimming at V came to 3 bases and at J to 2 bases, leaving 0 bases not matched to a gene. The CDR3 is 14 residues long. CDR1 and CDR2 (germline): SEHNR, FQNEAQ (reference sequence). CDR3 residues: CASSLTGTNEKLFF. The CDR3 DNA reads TGTGCCAGCAGCTTGACAGGGACTAATGAAAAACTGTTTTTT.

This chain joins TRBV19 and TRBJ1-1; the D is unclear. The CDR3 has 12 amino acids. Between the trimmed V and J ends, which lost 2 bases and 7 bases, there was a span of 8 bases. Germline V CDR1 and CDR2: LNHDA, SQIVND (reference sequence). Here the CDR3 reads CASSIRAGEAFF. The CDR3 DNA is TGTGCCAGTAGTATAAGGGCGGGTGAAGCTTTCTTT.

This clone was recorded once. The V and J genes are TRBV12-3 or TRBV12-4 and TRBJ2-5; maybe TRBD2 (5 bases). V gave up 5 bases and J gave up 5 bases, with 6 bases separating them. The CDR3 is 11 amino acids. The DNA of the CDR3 is TGTGCCAGCAGTCCGGGGGAGACCCAGTACTTC. This sequence encodes CASSPGETQYF.

This sequence joins TRBV2 and TRBJ1-6; 7 bases are shared with TRBD1. Germline V gene lookup returns CDR1 SNHLY and CDR2 FYNNEI. This CDR3 comprises 14 residues. V was pared by 8 bases and J by 5 bases, with 6 bases of the junction left unmatched. The CDR3 DNA reads as TGTGCCAGCGGGAACAGGGGTAATAATTCACCCCTCCACTTT. Amino acid sequence: CASGNRGNNSPLHF. Complete variable domain (other parts from reference TRBV2 and TRBJ1-6): EPEVTQTPSHQVTQMGQEVILRCVPISNHLYFYWYRQILGQKVEFLVSFYNNEISEKSEIFDDQFSVERPDGSNFTLKIRSTKLEDSAMYFCASGNRGNNSPLHFGNGTRLTVT.

This rearrangement joins TRBV15 to TRBJ1-1; possibly TRBD1 for D (5 bases). This CDR3 region has 15 residues. Germline CDR1 LNHNV, CDR2 YYDKDF (reference sequence). Between the trimmed V and J ends, which lost 5 bases and 2 bases, there was a span of 15 bases. CDR3 in amino acids: CATSPMPRDNTEAFF. Written as DNA, the CDR3 is TGTGCCACCAGCCCCATGCCCAGGGATAACACTGAAGCTTTCTTT.

The J gene is TRBJ1-2, the V gene TRBV30, with D unresolved. V was clipped by 6 bases and J by 2 bases, with 10 bases between them. The length of the CDR3 is 12 residues. Germline assignment: CDR1 GTSNPN and CDR2 SVGIG (reference sequence). The CDR3 here is CACRPGNYGYTF. The DNA for the CDR3 is TGTGCCTGCCGGCCAGGAAACTATGGCTACACCTTC.

The V gene is TRBV5-1, the J gene TRBJ1-1, with D perhaps TRBD1 (5 bases). The CDR3 totals 13 residues. Germline assignment: CDR1 SGHRS and CDR2 YFSETQ. V was trimmed by 3 bases and J by 0 bases, leaving 6 bases between them. CDR3 nucleotide sequence: TGCGCCAGCAGCTCCAGGGTGAACACTGAAGCTTTCTTT. As protein: CASSSRVNTEAFF.

This clone was recorded once. CDR3 region: CASSEGDRGYGYTF. The CDR3 DNA is TGTGCCAGCAGTGAGGGGGACAGGGGCTATGGCTACACCTTC. The chain joins TRBV2 to TRBJ1-2; 10 positions match TRBD1. CDR3 size: 14 residues. Germline values: CDR1 SNHLY, CDR2 FYNNEI. V shed 3 bases and J 4 bases; nucleotides not matched to a gene: 2. Drawing the rest from reference TRBV2 and TRBJ1-2, the complete variable domain is EPEVTQTPSHQVTQMGQEVILRCVPISNHLYFYWYRQILGQKVEFLVSFYNNEISEKSEIFDDQFSVERPDGSNFTLKIRSTKLEDSAMYFCASSEGDRGYGYTFGSGTRLTVV.

The chain links TRBV10-3 to TRBJ2-1, with 7 nucleotides matching TRBD2. This CDR3 is 16 amino acids long. Trimming took 3 bases from V and 2 from J; bases not matched to a gene: 7. Germline-derived CDR1 and CDR2 are ENHRY and SYGVKD. CDR3: CAISEGGGGPYNEQFF. In DNA form, the CDR3 reads TGTGCCATCAGTGAAGGAGGCGGGGGTCCCTACAATGAGCAGTTCTTC.

This clone occurred once. This chain connects TRBV12-3 or TRBV12-4 to TRBJ1-4; D call uncertain. Trimming took 5 bases from V and 1 from J, leaving 5 bases between them. The CDR3 is 13 residues long. The CDR3 region is CASSRLTNEKLFF. In nucleotides, the CDR3 is TGTGCCAGCAGTCGGTTAACTAATGAAAAACTGTTTTTT.